These 20 T cell receptor beta chains share one sample of origin, sequenced in a study of T cell responses to AZD1222 COVID-19 vaccine. This table comes from immunoSEQ multiplex PCR, and its TCRdb copy is limited to in-frame clones, with some not included. The sample yields 95,000 to 110,000 clones, over 90% seen once. Sample: peripheral blood, taken on day 0 of AZD1222 vaccination. All receptors derive from an adult in good health.

This clone was seen only once. V and J are TRBV5-6 and TRBJ2-7, with unresolved D. Trimming shortened V by 3 bases and J by 4 bases, and 8 bases separated the two germline ends. The CDR3 consists of 12 residues. Germline lookup yields CDR1 SGHDT and CDR2 YYEEEE. The DNA of the CDR3 is TGTGCCAGCAGCTCGACCAGGTACGAGCAGTACTTC. Its protein is CASSSTRYEQYF.

V gene TRBV9 combines with J gene TRBJ2-5, with unresolved D. The CDR3 has 14 residues. Trimming removed 4 bases from V and 3 bases from J, with 13 bases in between. The germline V gene encodes CDR1 SGDLS and CDR2 YYNGEE. DNA for the CDR3: TGTGCCAGCAGCCCCACCCTTGCGGAAGAGACCCAGTACTTC. Amino acids: CASSPTLAEETQYF. The full variable domain, in which reference TRBV9 and TRBJ2-5 provide the parts outside the CDR3, is DSGVTQTPKHLITATGQRVTLRCSPRSGDLSVYWYQQSLDQGLQFLIQYYNGEERAKGNILERFSAQQFPDLHSELNLSSLELGDSALYFCASSPTLAEETQYFGPGTRLLVL.

This clone was counted a single time. V usage is TRBV15 and J usage is TRBJ2-3; TRBD2 matches 10 bases. From germline, CDR1 is LNHNV and CDR2 YYDKDF (reference sequence). The CDR3 totals 21 residues. J gave up 0 bases and V 0 bases, and 15 bases lay outside the gene matches. The CDR3 nucleotides read TGTGCCACCAGCAGAGATCCTGTCGCTTGGACTAGCGGAACTAGCACAGATACGCAGTATTTT. It translates to CATSRDPVAWTSGTSTDTQYF.

J is TRBJ2-6 and V is TRBV14; D remains unclear. Germline lookup yields CDR1 SGHDN and CDR2 FVKESK. Trimming pared 4 bases from V and 3 bases from J, leaving 10 bases between. The CDR3 has 15 residues. CDR3 residues: CASSLRRVGANVLTF. DNA of the CDR3: TGTGCCAGCAGCCTAAGAAGGGTTGGGGCCAACGTCCTGACTTTC.

This sequence joins TRBV6-5 and TRBJ1-1, with D maybe TRBD1 (6 bases). V gave up 6 bases and J gave up 5 bases, with 13 bases separating them. CDR1 MNHEY and CDR2 SVGAGI come from the germline V gene. This CDR3 comprises 13 residues. CDR3 nucleotide sequence: TGTGCCAGCAGACAGGGTGGGAGAACTGAAGCTTTCTTT. Translating it yields CASRQGGRTEAFF.

A few counts support this clone. The V call is TRBV7-3, the J call TRBJ2-6; 7 positions match TRBD2. This CDR3 has 19 amino acids. Germline V gene sequence: CDR1 SGHTA, CDR2 FQGTGA. The V and J ends lost 0 bases and 1 base, in that order; junction bases with no gene match: 9. Written as DNA, the CDR3 is TGTGCCAGCAGCTTAACTGGCCTAGAAGCGGGATCTGGGGCCAACGTCCTGACTTTC. This encodes CASSLTGLEAGSGANVLTF.

The chain has TRBV6-2 or TRBV6-3 and TRBJ2-4, with TRBD1 identical over 9 bases. The V gene's germline CDR1 is MNHEY and CDR2 SVGEGT. With 5 bases clipped from V and 7 bases from J, the junction kept 3 bases outside the gene matches. The CDR3 consists of 13 residues. This CDR3 reads CASSGGTGNIQYF. The CDR3 DNA reads TGTGCCAGCAGTGGGGGGACAGGGAACATTCAGTACTTC.

The rearrangement uses TRBV28 and TRBJ1-5, with D hard to call. The germline V gene has CDR1 MDHEN and CDR2 SYDVKM. V lost 6 bases and J lost 3, with 6 bases in between. CDR3 size: 12 residues. The CDR3 nucleotides are TGTGCCAGCAGGCCCCCCAATCAGCCCCAGCATTTT. The encoded protein is CASRPPNQPQHF.

V is TRBV2 and J is TRBJ2-2; D is possibly TRBD2 (5 bases). The CDR3 is 14 residues long. Per germline, CDR1 SNHLY and CDR2 FYNNEI. Trimming pared 4 bases from V and 7 bases from J, leaving 13 bases between. The CDR3 bases are TGTGCCAGCAGTGTGGGTCGGGGTAGCGGGGAGCTGTTTTTT. Translated: CASSVGRGSGELFF.

This clone was counted a few times. The CDR3 loop reads CASTQDPGGTEAFF. The CDR3 DNA reads TGTGCCAGCACGCAGGATCCGGGTGGCACTGAAGCTTTCTTT. The rearrangement joins TRBV9 to TRBJ1-1; no definite D call. Trimming stripped 6 bases from V and 4 bases from J, with 16 bases between. The CDR3 length is 14 residues. Germline values: CDR1 SGDLS, CDR2 YYNGEE.

This chain's CDR3 is CASSARDSYEQYF. DNA of the CDR3: TGTGCCAGCAGCGCGCGGGATTCCTACGAGCAGTACTTC. The chain employs TRBV11-2 and TRBJ2-7; a possible D gene is TRBD2 (6 bases). The CDR3 contains 13 residues. V lost 5 bases and J 1 base, leaving 9 bases between the germline ends. Germline V gives CDR1 SGHAT, CDR2 FQNNGV.

J is TRBJ1-4 and V is TRBV6-6; D unresolved. Germline CDR1 and CDR2: MNHNY and SVGAGI (reference sequence). V shed 5 bases and J shed 8 bases, with 18 bases lying between them. The CDR3 sequence is 15 residues long. The CDR3 reads CASSNLGPFSEKLFF. CDR3 sequence (DNA): TGTGCCAGCAGTAACCTGGGTCCCTTTAGCGAAAAACTGTTTTTT.

The chain carries TRBV2 and TRBJ1-2, with 8 bases fitting TRBD1. After removal of 6 bases from V and 4 bases from J, the junction contained 7 bases not matched to a gene. CDR3 size: 14 residues. CDR1 and CDR2 from the germline V gene are SNHLY and FYNNEI. The CDR3 here is CASRLDRVLYGYTF. The CDR3 DNA reads TGTGCCAGCAGGCTGGACAGGGTTCTCTATGGCTACACCTTC.

The genes are TRBV19 and TRBJ2-1; possible D gene TRBD2, 5 bases. The CDR3 length is 16 residues. The V and J ends lost 5 bases and 0 bases respectively, with 14 bases between them. The germline V gene encodes CDR1 LNHDA and CDR2 SQIVND (reference sequence). The CDR3 DNA follows: TGTGCCAGTAGTTTCGCCGCCAGCGGCTCCTACAATGAGCAGTTCTTC. This gives the protein CASSFAASGSYNEQFF.

The V and J genes are TRBV2 and TRBJ2-1, with unresolved D. V was trimmed by 6 bases and J by 10 bases, leaving 13 bases between them. CDR1 SNHLY and CDR2 FYNNEI come from the germline V gene. CDR3 length: 12 residues. The CDR3 reads CASSRKGIEQFF. CDR3 sequence (DNA): TGTGCCAGCAGCCGCAAGGGAATAGAGCAGTTCTTC.

This CDR3 is CASSYSRGELFF. CDR3 DNA sequence: TGTGCCAGCAGTTACTCTCGCGGGGAGCTGTTTTTT. The chain carries TRBV6-5 and TRBJ2-2; no definite D call. CDR3 length: 12 residues. V was pared by 0 bases and J by 7 bases, with 3 bases between. Germline values: CDR1 MNHEY, CDR2 SVGAGI.

The V call is TRBV6-2 or TRBV6-3, the J call TRBJ2-1; 7 bases map to TRBD1. Germline loops: CDR1 MNHEY, CDR2 SVGEGT. CDR3 size: 18 residues. V dropped 4 bases and J dropped 8; count of bases not matched to a gene: 20. CDR3 in DNA: TGTGCCAGCAGTTCCCCCCCGGGACAGCCGACCTGGGGCGATGAGCAGTTCTTC. Protein: CASSSPPGQPTWGDEQFF.

The table lists this clone with a count of one. The chain combines TRBV5-4 with TRBJ2-7, with D unresolved. CDR3 length: 16 residues. The germline CDR1 and CDR2 sequences are SGHNT and YYREEE (reference sequence). The ends were cut back, 0 bases at V and 7 bases at J, with 20 bases in the middle. Written as DNA, the CDR3 is TGTGCCAGCAGCTTGGGGACGACCCCATCAGGCGGAGAGCAGTACTTC. Translating it yields CASSLGTTPSGGEQYF.

The V and J genes are TRBV10-3 and TRBJ2-7; D possibly matches TRBD1 or TRBD2 (5 bases each). The CDR3 contains 12 residues. Trimming took off 2 bases at V and 6 bases at J, with 8 bases between the two ends. The germline V gene encodes CDR1 ENHRY and CDR2 SYGVKD. The CDR3 region is CAISEAGSEQYF. CDR3 sequence (DNA): TGTGCCATCAGTGAGGCAGGGAGCGAGCAGTACTTC.

V and J are TRBV28 and TRBJ1-5; the D is unclear. Germline CDR1 and CDR2: MDHEN and SYDVKM. The CDR3 totals 15 residues. Trimming took off 3 bases at V and 2 bases at J, with 11 bases between the two ends. CDR3 amino acids: CASSFNGRGNQPQHF. The CDR3 DNA reads TGTGCCAGCAGTTTTAATGGTAGGGGCAATCAGCCCCAGCATTTT.